Listed below are T cell receptor beta chains from one sample, sequenced in a study of blood T cell repertoires in COVID-19. Produced via immunoSEQ multiplex PCR; TCRdb's table is partial and in-frame only. Of more than 10,000 clones in the sample, 88% are singletons; the top ten hold less than 30%. Source material: peripheral blood. The source is a human donor in a cohort sampled during active COVID-19. The CDR3 runs from the conserved cysteine through the conserved F or W. D genes are given only for firm matches. Where a row states a size, it is once, few, many or the class of an expanded clone; other rows omit it.

clone size | D gene | J gene | V gene | CDR3 protein | CDR3 DNA
. | . | TRBJ1-5 | TRBV29-1 | CSVGGNNQPQHF | TGCAGCGTTGGCGGGAACAATCAGCCCCAGCATTTT
. | TRBD1 | TRBJ2-7 | TRBV6-5 | CASSRRTGNYEQYF | TGTGCCAGCAGTCGACGGACAGGGAACTACGAGCAGTACTTC
. | . | TRBJ2-6 | TRBV11-2 | CASSFARNSGANVLTF | TGTGCCAGCAGCTTCGCGAGGAACTCTGGGGCCAACGTCCTGACTTTC
. | . | TRBJ2-2 | TRBV10-1 | CASSERRGTGELFF | TGCGCCAGCAGTGAGAGGAGGGGCACCGGGGAGCTGTTTTTT
. | . | TRBJ2-7 | TRBV30 | CAWSKGLAYEQYF | TGTGCCTGGAGTAAAGGCCTAGCCTACGAGCAGTACTTC
. | TRBD1 | TRBJ2-2 | TRBV3-1/TRBV3-2 | CASSFTGGFTGELFF | TGTGCCAGCAGCTTTACAGGGGGTTTCACCGGGGAGCTGTTTTTT
. | . | TRBJ2-3 | TRBV30 | CAWSVPGYTQYF | TGTGCCTGGAGTGTCCCAGGGTATACGCAGTATTTT
few | TRBD2 | TRBJ2-7 | TRBV30 | CAWDTAGGREQYF | TGTGCCTGGGATACGGCGGGGGGGCGAGAGCAGTACTTC
. | TRBD2 | TRBJ2-5 | TRBV5-1 | CASSLQSGGQETQYF | TGCGCCAGCAGCCTCCAGTCCGGGGGGCAAGAGACCCAGTACTTC
. | TRBD2 | TRBJ2-1 | TRBV2 | CASSVLAGETNEQFF | TGTGCCAGCAGTGTACTAGCGGGAGAGACAAATGAGCAGTTCTTC
. | TRBD2 | TRBJ2-3 | TRBV19 | CASRPLAGNTDTQYF | TGTGCCAGTAGACCACTAGCGGGGAACACAGATACGCAGTATTTT
. | . | TRBJ2-7 | TRBV24-1 | CATSGVYEQYF | TGTGCCACCTCAGGGGTCTACGAGCAGTACTTC
. | . | TRBJ1-4 | TRBV3-1/TRBV3-2 | CASSQGGREKLFF | TGTGCCAGCAGCCAAGGGGGGCGAGAAAAACTGTTTTTT
. | . | TRBJ1-2 | TRBV7-2 | CASSRRADYGYTF | TGTGCCAGCAGCCGCAGGGCGGACTATGGCTACACCTTC
. | TRBD1 | TRBJ1-3 | TRBV5-1 | CASSLATGSGNTIYF | TGCGCCAGCAGCTTGGCGACAGGGTCTGGAAACACCATATATTTT
. | TRBD1 | TRBJ1-2 | TRBV4-2 | CASSQGPGTGIDLAKGYTF | TGTGCCAGCAGCCAAGGGCCTGGGACAGGGATCGACTTGGCGAAAGGCTACACCTTC
. | . | TRBJ1-5 | TRBV30 | CAWSREGRGDQPQHF | TGTGCCTGGAGTAGGGAAGGTAGGGGCGATCAGCCCCAGCATTTT
. | . | TRBJ1-4 | TRBV2 | CASSERGGYEKLFF | TGTGCCAGCAGTGAAAGGGGAGGGTATGAAAAACTGTTTTTT
once | . | TRBJ2-2 | TRBV7-2 | CASSTLGGLAGELFF | TGTGCCAGCAGCACCCTGGGCGGGTTGGCCGGGGAGCTGTTTTTT
. | . | TRBJ2-1 | TRBV3-1/TRBV3-2 | CASSIHTNEQFF | TGTGCCAGCAGCATACATACCAATGAGCAGTTCTTC
. | . | TRBJ1-2 | TRBV27 | CASSRIQGNYGYTF | TGTGCCAGCAGTAGGATTCAGGGGAACTATGGCTACACCTTC